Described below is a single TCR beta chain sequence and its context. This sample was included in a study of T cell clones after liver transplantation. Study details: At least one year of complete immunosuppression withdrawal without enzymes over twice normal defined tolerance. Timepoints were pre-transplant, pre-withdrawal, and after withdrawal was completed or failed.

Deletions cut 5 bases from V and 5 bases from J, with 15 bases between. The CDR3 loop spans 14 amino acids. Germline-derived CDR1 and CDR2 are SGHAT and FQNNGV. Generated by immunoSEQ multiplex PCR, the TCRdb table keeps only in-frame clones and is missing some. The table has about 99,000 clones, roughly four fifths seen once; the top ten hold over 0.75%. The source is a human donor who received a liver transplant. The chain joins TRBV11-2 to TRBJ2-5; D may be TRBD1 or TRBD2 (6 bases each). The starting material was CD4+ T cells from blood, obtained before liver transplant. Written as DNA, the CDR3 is TGTGCCAGCAGCGACTGGGGGGCAGTTGAGACCCAGTACTTC. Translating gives CASSDWGAVETQYF.